The 17 T cell receptor beta chains below come from one sample, sequenced in a study of blood T cell repertoires in COVID-19. Assay: immunoSEQ multiplex PCR; the TCRdb copy retains only in-frame clones and omits some. The table has over 200,000 clones, around nine tenths seen once. The specimen was PBMCs or T cells enriched from blood (not recorded which). These receptors came from a man aged 35-49 years who had recovered from COVID-19.

The chain uses TRBV5-1 and TRBJ1-2; no clear D. Germline V gene sequence: CDR1 SGHRS, CDR2 YFSETQ. The length of the CDR3 is 14 residues. Trimming cost V 4 bases and J 4 bases, with 14 bases left between them. In DNA form, the CDR3 reads TGCGCCAGCAGCCTCGGGTTTATCGGCTATGGCTACACCTTC. Translated: CASSLGFIGYGYTF.

The gene calls are TRBV25-1 and TRBJ2-3; TRBD2 matches at 8 bases. CDR1 is MGHDK and CDR2 is SYGVNS in the germline V gene. The CDR3 is 15 residues long. V lost 5 bases and J lost 6; bases outside the gene matches: 10. The CDR3 protein is CASSPLGRGVDTQYF. DNA of the CDR3: TGTGCCAGCAGTCCCCTCGGGCGGGGGGTTGATACGCAGTATTTT.

Only a few counts were recorded for this clone. The chain is built from TRBV7-2 and TRBJ2-1, with D perhaps TRBD1 (5 bases). The CDR3 has 17 residues. CDR1 and CDR2 (germline): SGHTA, FQGNSA. V shed 5 bases and J shed 9 bases, with 26 bases lying between them. The CDR3 coding sequence is TGTGCCAGCAGCCTTCATAAAACAGGAGCCGGATTATCTGAGCAGTTCTTC. Protein product: CASSLHKTGAGLSEQFF.

The chain combines TRBV11-3 with TRBJ2-3; 9 nucleotides align to TRBD2. Unmatched junction bases numbered 15, after V lost 2 bases and J lost 6 bases. This CDR3 has 18 residues. Germline V gene lookup returns CDR1 SGHNT and CDR2 YENEEA. The CDR3, as DNA: TGTGCCAGCAGCTTAACCAATTTGCGGGGGGGCCCCCCGGATACGCAGTATTTT. It codes for CASSLTNLRGGPPDTQYF. Together with reference TRBV11-3 and TRBJ2-3, the CDR3 gives the full variable domain: EAGVVQSPRYKIIEKKQPVAFWCNPISGHNTLYWYLQNLGQGPELLIRYENEEAVDDSQLPKDRFSAERLKGVDSTLKIQPAELGDSAVYLCASSLTNLRGGPPDTQYFGPGTRLTVL.

The chain carries TRBV7-6 and TRBJ1-2; 8 nucleotides align to TRBD1. CDR3 size: 14 residues. Germline V gene data show CDR1 as SGHVS and CDR2 as FNYEAQ. The ends lost 5 bases at V and 3 bases at J; junction bases unmatched: 5. As DNA, the CDR3 is TGTGCCAGCAGCCGATCGACAGGGGACTATGGCTACACCTTC. Protein: CASSRSTGDYGYTF.

The gene calls are TRBV2 and TRBJ2-5, with TRBD1 matching over 11 bases. This CDR3 has 15 amino acids. Trimming cost V 8 bases and J 1 base; bases outside gene matches: 6. Germline CDR1 is SNHLY and CDR2 is FYNNEI. The CDR3 DNA is TGTGCCAGCCCAGGACAGGGGGCCCTCCAAGAGACCCAGTACTTC. Residues: CASPGQGALQETQYF.

The chain couples TRBV28 to TRBJ2-7; maybe TRBD1 (7 bases). The CDR3 covers 15 residues. V lost 5 bases and J 0 bases, leaving 14 bases between the germline ends. Per germline, CDR1 MDHEN and CDR2 SYDVKM. The DNA for the CDR3 is TGTGCCAGCAGTCCGCAGGGGGGATCCTCCTACGAGCAGTACTTC. It codes for CASSPQGGSSYEQYF.

The chain uses TRBV19 and TRBJ2-7; TRBD2 agrees at 11 bases. The germline gives CDR1 LNHDA, CDR2 SQIVND (reference sequence). The V segment lost 3 bases and the J segment 4 bases; nucleotides outside the gene matches: 8. This CDR3 region has 16 residues. CDR3 in amino acids: CASSIPGLAGTYEQYF. CDR3 DNA: TGTGCCAGTAGTATCCCCGGACTAGCGGGCACTTACGAGCAGTACTTC.

This chain joins TRBV19 and TRBJ2-5, with TRBD2 identical over 7 bases. Germline trimming cut 4 bases from V and 5 bases from J; bases unmatched to any gene: 19. CDR3 length: 18 amino acids. CDR1 LNHDA and CDR2 SQIVND come from the germline V gene (reference sequence). In DNA, the CDR3 is TGTGCCAGTAGTAACCCTAGCTTGTGGGAGGGAGAGGACGAGACCCAGTACTTC. It codes for CASSNPSLWEGEDETQYF. The whole variable domain, filled in from reference TRBV19 and TRBJ2-5, reads DGGITQSPKYLFRKEGQNVTLSCEQNLNHDAMYWYRQDPGQGLRLIYYSQIVNDFQKGDIAEGYSVSREKKESFPLTVTSAQKNPTAFYLCASSNPSLWEGEDETQYFGPGTRLLVL.

This chain uses TRBV4-2 with TRBJ2-1; 9 bases map to TRBD2. Per the germline V gene, CDR1 is LGHNA and CDR2 is YNFKEQ. V was pared by 0 bases and J by 10 bases, with 7 bases of the junction left unmatched. The CDR3 covers 15 residues. The CDR3 bases are TGTGCCAGCAGCCAAGAAACTAGCGGGTTAGGCGAGCAGTTCTTC. This translates into CASSQETSGLGEQFF.

The table lists this clone with a few counts. The chain carries TRBV19 and TRBJ1-4; weak D call: TRBD1 (6 bases). V was trimmed by 7 bases and J by 7 bases, leaving 13 bases between them. CDR3 length equals 13 residues. Per germline, CDR1 LNHDA and CDR2 SQIVND (reference sequence). The CDR3 nucleotides are TGTGCCAGTACTGAGGGGGTGGGTGAAAAACTGTTTTTT. As protein: CASTEGVGEKLFF.

The gene calls are TRBV6-2 or TRBV6-3 and TRBJ2-7; 8 positions match TRBD1. After removal of 2 bases from V and 0 bases from J, the junction contained 12 bases not matched to a gene. In germline, CDR1 is MNHEY, CDR2 SVGEGT. CDR3 size: 18 residues. In DNA, the CDR3 is TGTGCCAGCAGTTACCCCCGGGACAGGCCATCAAGCTCCTACGAGCAGTACTTC. Amino acid sequence: CASSYPRDRPSSSYEQYF.

This chain uses TRBV18 with TRBJ1-5; 7 bases line up with TRBD1. CDR3 length: 14 residues. Trimming removed 2 bases from V and 9 bases from J; junction bases left unmatched: 7. Germline V gene sequence: CDR1 KGHSH, CDR2 LQKENI. CDR3 protein: CASSPGQASGPQHF. For the CDR3, the DNA is TGTGCCAGCTCACCAGGACAGGCCTCAGGGCCCCAGCATTTT.

A single count supports this clone. The V and J genes are TRBV20-1 and TRBJ1-1, with D uncertain. The V end was cut by 6 bases, the J end by 7 bases, with 9 bases between. CDR1 is DFQATT and CDR2 is SNEGSKA in the germline V gene (reference sequence). The CDR3 runs 10 residues. The CDR3 loop is CSALEYEAFF. The CDR3 coding sequence is TGCAGTGCCCTAGAATATGAAGCTTTCTTT.

This sequence joins TRBV7-9 and TRBJ2-6; TRBD1 matches 9 bases. In germline, CDR1 is SEHNR, CDR2 FQNEAQ (reference sequence). V lost 5 bases to trimming and J lost 3 bases; unmatched junction nucleotides: 11. The CDR3 runs 18 residues. The DNA for the CDR3 is TGTGCCAGCAGCGTAATAAAACAGGGGGCGAGTGGGGCCAACGTCCTGACTTTC. Amino acid sequence: CASSVIKQGASGANVLTF.

The gene calls are TRBV29-1 and TRBJ1-3; no definite D call. The germline CDR1 and CDR2 sequences are SQVTM and ANQGSEA. The V end lost 0 bases, the J end lost 2 bases, and 8 bases lay between the germline ends. CDR3 size: 14 residues. Here the CDR3 reads CSVEDVGAGNTIYF. CDR3 DNA: TGCAGCGTTGAAGATGTAGGAGCTGGAAACACCATATATTTT.

The chain carries TRBV10-3 and TRBJ2-7; TRBD1 agrees at 10 bases. J was trimmed by 3 bases and V by 10 bases; bases with no gene match: 9. Per germline, CDR1 ENHRY and CDR2 SYGVKD. The CDR3 has 14 amino acids. CDR3 protein: CATRPGTGDYEQYF. CDR3 sequence (DNA): TGTGCCACAAGACCCGGGACAGGGGACTACGAGCAGTACTTC.